A selection of T cell receptor beta chains follows, all from one sample in a study of cytomegalovirus exposure and HLA in healthy donors. TCRdb's copy holds only in-frame clones and misses some; the assay was immunoSEQ multiplex PCR. The sample records about 140,000 clones, 80% being singletons. Input material: PBMCs. The source is a woman aged 35 to 49 in good health and CMV-seronegative. The CDR3 runs from the conserved cysteine through the conserved F or W. D genes are given only for firm matches. Clone size is shown for a subset of rows, as once, few, many or a class of expanded clone.

J gene: TRBJ2-1
V gene: TRBV27
D gene: TRBD2
clone size: few
CDR3 length: 16
CDR3 protein: CASSLGSGSPYNEQFF
CDR3 DNA: TGTGCCAGCAGTTTGGGGAGCGGGAGCCCCTACAATGAGCAGTTCTTC

J gene: TRBJ1-1
V gene: TRBV30
D gene: .
clone size: .
CDR3 length: 11
CDR3 protein: CAWSVLQGAFF
CDR3 DNA: TGTGCCTGGAGTGTACTTCAGGGGGCTTTCTTT

J gene: TRBJ2-3
V gene: TRBV28
D gene: .
clone size: few
CDR3 length: 14
CDR3 protein: CASSPGRVTDTQYF
CDR3 DNA: TGTGCCAGCAGCCCGGGCAGGGTCACAGATACGCAGTATTTT

J gene: TRBJ2-2
V gene: TRBV7-9
D gene: .
clone size: .
CDR3 length: 15
CDR3 protein: CSSSSRTDLTGELFF
CDR3 DNA: TGTTCCAGCAGCTCCCGGACAGATCTGACCGGGGAGCTGTTTTTT

J gene: TRBJ1-6
V gene: TRBV19
D gene: TRBD1
clone size: .
CDR3 length: 15
CDR3 protein: CASSPLQGTPHLLHF
CDR3 DNA: TGTGCCAGTAGTCCCCTACAGGGGACCCCTCATCTCCTCCACTTT

J gene: TRBJ2-4
V gene: TRBV13
D gene: TRBD1
clone size: .
CDR3 length: 18
CDR3 protein: CASSLTTGGRGAKNIQYF
CDR3 DNA: TGTGCCAGCAGCTTGACCACAGGGGGCAGGGGGGCCAAAAACATTCAGTACTTC

J gene: TRBJ2-7
V gene: TRBV25-1
D gene: TRBD1
clone size: .
CDR3 length: 14
CDR3 protein: CASNNPGQGHEQYF
CDR3 DNA: TGTGCCAGCAATAATCCGGGACAGGGTCACGAGCAGTACTTC

J gene: TRBJ2-2
V gene: TRBV6-6
D gene: .
clone size: few
CDR3 length: 14
CDR3 protein: CASSYARDTGELFF
CDR3 DNA: TGTGCCAGCAGTTACGCCCGGGACACCGGGGAGCTGTTTTTT

J gene: TRBJ1-2
V gene: TRBV5-6
D gene: .
clone size: .
CDR3 length: 12
CDR3 protein: CASSSGTLGYTF
CDR3 DNA: TGTGCCAGCAGCTCCGGGACTCTTGGCTACACCTTC

J gene: TRBJ1-6
V gene: TRBV27
D gene: TRBD1
clone size: .
CDR3 length: 14
CDR3 protein: CASSLGQGDSPLHF
CDR3 DNA: TGTGCCAGCAGTTTAGGGCAGGGGGATTCACCCCTCCACTTT

J gene: TRBJ2-5
V gene: TRBV2
D gene: .
clone size: .
CDR3 length: 13
CDR3 protein: CASRTDLGETQYF
CDR3 DNA: TGTGCCAGCAGGACAGACCTCGGGGAGACCCAGTACTTC

J gene: TRBJ2-5
V gene: TRBV5-4
D gene: TRBD2
clone size: .
CDR3 length: 17
CDR3 protein: CASSSGTSGGQLETQYF
CDR3 DNA: TGTGCCAGCAGCTCCGGGACTAGCGGGGGCCAATTGGAGACCCAGTACTTC

J gene: TRBJ2-7
V gene: TRBV6-6
D gene: .
clone size: .
CDR3 length: 12
CDR3 protein: CASSLLGYGQYF
CDR3 DNA: TGTGCCAGCAGCCTCCTGGGCTACGGGCAGTACTTC

J gene: TRBJ2-2
V gene: TRBV7-2
D gene: .
clone size: once
CDR3 length: 15
CDR3 protein: CASSLSPGVSGELFF
CDR3 DNA: TGTGCCAGCAGCTTATCTCCAGGGGTTTCCGGGGAGCTGTTTTTT

J gene: TRBJ2-7
V gene: TRBV15
D gene: .
clone size: .
CDR3 length: 15
CDR3 protein: CATSRVGTTGGEQYF
CDR3 DNA: TGTGCCACCAGCAGAGTGGGGACGACAGGTGGGGAGCAGTACTTC

J gene: TRBJ2-6
V gene: TRBV2
D gene: TRBD1
clone size: .
CDR3 length: 16
CDR3 protein: CASRDREITGANGLTF
CDR3 DNA: TGTGCCAGCAGGGACAGGGAGATTACCGGGGCCAACGGCCTGACTTTC

J gene: TRBJ2-5
V gene: TRBV13
D gene: .
clone size: .
CDR3 length: 13
CDR3 protein: CASSLQGQETQYF
CDR3 DNA: TGTGCCAGCAGTCTACAGGGCCAAGAGACCCAGTACTTC

J gene: TRBJ1-2
V gene: TRBV19
D gene: .
clone size: few
CDR3 length: 14
CDR3 protein: CASSGQKTNYGYTF
CDR3 DNA: TGTGCCAGTAGTGGACAGAAAACTAACTATGGCTACACCTTC

J gene: TRBJ2-7
V gene: TRBV19
D gene: .
clone size: .
CDR3 length: 15
CDR3 protein: CASSIRSHDSYEQYF
CDR3 DNA: TGTGCCAGTAGTATTAGATCTCATGACTCCTACGAGCAGTACTTC

J gene: TRBJ2-7
V gene: TRBV15
D gene: .
clone size: .
CDR3 length: 13
CDR3 protein: CATRQSATYEQYF
CDR3 DNA: TGTGCCACCCGACAATCTGCCACCTACGAGCAGTACTTC

J gene: TRBJ1-1
V gene: TRBV7-6
D gene: .
clone size: .
CDR3 length: 13
CDR3 protein: CASSFGASSEAFF
CDR3 DNA: TGTGCCAGCAGCTTTGGGGCCAGCTCTGAAGCTTTCTTT

J gene: TRBJ2-5
V gene: TRBV5-1
D gene: .
clone size: once
CDR3 length: 15
CDR3 protein: CASRGGGMVQETQYF
CDR3 DNA: TGCGCCAGCAGAGGGGGGGGCATGGTGCAAGAGACCCAGTACTTC

J gene: TRBJ1-2
V gene: TRBV19
D gene: TRBD1
clone size: .
CDR3 length: 15
CDR3 protein: CASSPGTGEGYGYTF
CDR3 DNA: TGTGCCAGTAGTCCCGGGACAGGGGAGGGCTATGGCTACACCTTC

J gene: TRBJ2-3
V gene: TRBV7-2
D gene: .
clone size: once
CDR3 length: 15
CDR3 protein: CASSLGRMSTDTQYF
CDR3 DNA: TGTGCCAGCAGCTTAGGCAGGATGAGCACAGATACGCAGTATTTT

J gene: TRBJ2-7
V gene: TRBV18
D gene: TRBD2
clone size: .
CDR3 length: 15
CDR3 protein: CASSPFTSGTYEQYF
CDR3 DNA: TGTGCCAGCTCACCATTCACTAGCGGGACCTACGAGCAGTACTTC

J gene: TRBJ2-2
V gene: TRBV5-1
D gene: TRBD2
clone size: .
CDR3 length: 16
CDR3 protein: CASSSSGGAGTGELFF
CDR3 DNA: TGCGCCAGCAGCTCTAGCGGGGGCGCCGGGACCGGGGAGCTGTTTTTT

J gene: TRBJ2-2
V gene: TRBV7-8
D gene: TRBD2
clone size: .
CDR3 length: 13
CDR3 protein: CASRKTSAGELFF
CDR3 DNA: TGTGCCAGCAGAAAGACTAGCGCTGGGGAGCTGTTTTTT

J gene: TRBJ1-1
V gene: TRBV28
D gene: .
clone size: few
CDR3 length: 14
CDR3 protein: CASSRITVNTEAFF
CDR3 DNA: TGTGCCAGCAGTCGAATAACAGTGAACACTGAAGCTTTCTTT

J gene: TRBJ1-2
V gene: TRBV19
D gene: .
clone size: few
CDR3 length: 13
CDR3 protein: CASSSDSRGGYTF
CDR3 DNA: TGTGCCAGTAGTAGCGACTCCCGTGGAGGCTACACCTTC

J gene: TRBJ2-5
V gene: TRBV2
D gene: TRBD1
clone size: .
CDR3 length: 13
CDR3 protein: CASSAGTGISQYF
CDR3 DNA: TGTGCCAGCAGCGCTGGGACAGGTATATCCCAGTACTTC

J gene: TRBJ2-1
V gene: TRBV5-8
D gene: TRBD1
clone size: .
CDR3 length: 14
CDR3 protein: CASNRQGGWDEQFF
CDR3 DNA: TGTGCCAGCAACAGACAGGGGGGTTGGGATGAGCAGTTCTTC

J gene: TRBJ2-2
V gene: TRBV5-4
D gene: .
clone size: .
CDR3 length: 15
CDR3 protein: CASSSGGYSAGELFF
CDR3 DNA: TGTGCCAGCAGCTCTGGAGGATACAGCGCCGGGGAGCTGTTTTTT

J gene: TRBJ2-1
V gene: TRBV7-2
D gene: TRBD2
clone size: .
CDR3 length: 13
CDR3 protein: CASSFSGSDVRFF
CDR3 DNA: TGTGCCAGCAGCTTTAGCGGGAGTGACGTAAGGTTCTTC

J gene: TRBJ2-7
V gene: TRBV5-6
D gene: TRBD2
clone size: .
CDR3 length: 11
CDR3 protein: CASSLAGEQYF
CDR3 DNA: TGTGCCAGCAGTTTAGCGGGGGAGCAGTACTTC

J gene: TRBJ1-1
V gene: TRBV6-5
D gene: .
clone size: .
CDR3 length: 13
CDR3 protein: CASSYRLNTEAFF
CDR3 DNA: TGTGCCAGCAGTTACCGTCTGAACACTGAAGCTTTCTTT

J gene: TRBJ1-4
V gene: TRBV30
D gene: .
clone size: .
CDR3 length: 14
CDR3 protein: CAWSPGFYNEKLFF
CDR3 DNA: TGTGCCTGGAGCCCGGGATTTTATAATGAAAAACTGTTTTTT

J gene: TRBJ2-2
V gene: TRBV15
D gene: .
clone size: .
CDR3 length: 14
CDR3 protein: CATSRDWATGELFF
CDR3 DNA: TGTGCCACCAGCAGAGACTGGGCCACCGGGGAGCTGTTTTTT

J gene: TRBJ1-5
V gene: TRBV5-5
D gene: .
clone size: .
CDR3 length: 12
CDR3 protein: CASSLGNQPQHF
CDR3 DNA: TGTGCCAGCAGCCTCGGCAATCAGCCCCAGCATTTT

J gene: TRBJ1-1
V gene: TRBV2
D gene: .
clone size: .
CDR3 length: 15
CDR3 protein: CASNHAFGGGTEAFF
CDR3 DNA: TGTGCCAGCAACCATGCATTCGGGGGAGGCACTGAAGCTTTCTTT

J gene: TRBJ1-2
V gene: TRBV7-2
D gene: .
clone size: .
CDR3 length: 13
CDR3 protein: CASRPTTEVGYTF
CDR3 DNA: TGTGCCAGCAGACCCACAACGGAGGTTGGCTACACCTTC

J gene: TRBJ2-3
V gene: TRBV28
D gene: .
clone size: .
CDR3 length: 16
CDR3 protein: CASSLSGVGRPDTQYF
CDR3 DNA: TGTGCCAGCAGTTTATCGGGGGTTGGGCGCCCAGATACGCAGTATTTT